This T cell receptor beta chain was found in a study of cytomegalovirus exposure and HLA in healthy donors. CDR1 and CDR2 from the germline V gene are SGHVS and FQNEAQ. This CDR3 is 12 amino acids long. Trimming took 5 bases from V and 9 from J, leaving 11 bases between them. This clone was seen only a few times. Antigen unknown. It was with 60 Vbeta and 13 Jbeta primers that the PCR ran. Authors' data handling: An analysis that came later counted around 80 million unique TCR beta chains, 10 million to 11 million shared. Using immunoSEQ multiplex PCR, the repertoire was profiled, and TCRdb retains in-frame clones only, with some absent. V, J and clone size are those of that table, while D and trimming were read from the DNA. The sample contains 160,000 or so clones, about 80% of which appear only once. Study-wide results and caveats: A reported reduction in N-insertions relative to the 666-donor mean was seen in an Asian-associated ancestry cluster in a later analysis.

Sequenced: PBMCs. The sequence came from a young man in good health and CMV-seropositive. This chain links TRBV7-8 with TRBJ2-1; perhaps TRBD2 as D (5 bases). CDR3 residues: CASSAEGGEQFF. CDR3 coding DNA: TGTGCCAGCAGCGCCGAGGGCGGTGAGCAGTTCTTC.